Sequencing of this TCR beta chain was carried out in a study of cytomegalovirus exposure and HLA in healthy donors. Use of 60 Vbeta and 13 Jbeta primers characterized the PCR. Assay used: immunoSEQ multiplex PCR; TCRdb lists only in-frame clones, some missing. This sample has fewer than 250,000 clones; over 60% occur once, and the top ten carry approximately 5%. Germline V lookup: CDR1 MNHNY, CDR2 SVGAGI (reference sequence). J lost 12 bases, V lost 0 bases, and 5 bases had no gene match. This CDR3 spans 12 amino acids. The sequencing sample was made of PBMCs. This receptor was taken from a man aged 25-45 years in good health and CMV-seropositive. J is TRBJ2-7 and V is TRBV6-6; the match to TRBD1 covers 7 bases. CDR3 nucleotide sequence: TGTGCCAGCAGTTACTCGACAGGGTTCTCGTACTTC. Its protein product is CASSYSTGFSYF.